What follows describes a single T cell receptor (beta chain). There are 16 residues in the CDR3. Trimming pared 0 bases from V and 5 bases from J, leaving 15 bases between. Germline values: CDR1 MNHEY, CDR2 SVGAGI. Methods used by the authors: Reference gene primer amplification yielded estimated nucleated cell counts. Here immunoSEQ multiplex PCR was the method, and the copy in TCRdb shows in-frame clones only, minus some. D and trimming come from the DNA, and the V and J calls and clone size come from that table. This sample yields about 150,000 clones, of which just over 85% are seen a single time; around 4.5% belongs to the top ten. The sample is drawn from a study of blood T cell repertoires in COVID-19.

The sample comprised PBMCs or T cells enriched from blood (not recorded which). This rearrangement joins TRBV6-5 to TRBJ2-3; tentatively, D is TRBD2 (6 bases). The receptor was derived from a man in his forties or fifties who had recovered from COVID-19. The CDR3 protein is CASSYSLGAGGDTQYF. The DNA for the CDR3 is TGTGCCAGCAGTTACTCGCTCGGGGCCGGGGGAGATACGCAGTATTTT.